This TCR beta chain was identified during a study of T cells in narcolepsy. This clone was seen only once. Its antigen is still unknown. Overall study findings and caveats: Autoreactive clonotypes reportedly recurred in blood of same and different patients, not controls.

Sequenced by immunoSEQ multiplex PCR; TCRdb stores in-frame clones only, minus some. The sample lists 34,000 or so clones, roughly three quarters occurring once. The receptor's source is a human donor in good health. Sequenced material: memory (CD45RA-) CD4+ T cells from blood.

In DNA form, the CDR3 reads TGTGCCAGCAGCGGCAGCGTTATGACAGGGGAACCTGGAGCCAAAAACATTCAGTACTTC. Translated: CASSGSVMTGEPGAKNIQYF. The V call is TRBV9, the J call TRBJ2-4; 8 nucleotides align to TRBD1. Germline V CDR1 and CDR2: SGDLS, YYNGEE. V lost 3 bases to trimming and J lost 0 bases; unmatched junction nucleotides: 17. The CDR3 totals 20 residues. Drawing the rest from reference TRBV9 and TRBJ2-4, the complete variable domain is DSGVTQTPKHLITATGQRVTLRCSPRSGDLSVYWYQQSLDQGLQFLIQYYNGEERAKGNILERFSAQQFPDLHSELNLSSLELGDSALYFCASSGSVMTGEPGAKNIQYFGAGTRLSVL.